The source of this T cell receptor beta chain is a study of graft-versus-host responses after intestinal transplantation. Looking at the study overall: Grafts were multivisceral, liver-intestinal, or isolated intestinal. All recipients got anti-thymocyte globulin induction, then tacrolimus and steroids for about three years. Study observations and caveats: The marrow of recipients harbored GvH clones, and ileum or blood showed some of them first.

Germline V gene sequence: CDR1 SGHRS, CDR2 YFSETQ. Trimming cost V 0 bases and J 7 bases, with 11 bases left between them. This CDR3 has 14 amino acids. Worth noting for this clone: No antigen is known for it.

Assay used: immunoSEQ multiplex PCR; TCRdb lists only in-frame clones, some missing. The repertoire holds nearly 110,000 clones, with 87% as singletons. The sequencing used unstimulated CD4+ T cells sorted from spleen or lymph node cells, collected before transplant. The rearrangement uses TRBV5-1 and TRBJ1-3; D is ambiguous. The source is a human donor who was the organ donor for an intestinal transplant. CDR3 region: CASSLGSEFNTIYF. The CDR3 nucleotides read TGCGCCAGCAGCTTGGGTTCGGAGTTCAACACCATATATTTT.